Listed below are T cell receptor beta chains from one sample, sequenced in a study of cytomegalovirus exposure and HLA in healthy donors. The assay was immunoSEQ multiplex PCR, and TCRdb's table has in-frame clones only and misses some. The sample contains 250,000 to 300,000 clones, just under 85% of which appear only once. Material for sequencing was PBMCs. These receptors were collected from a woman between 40 and 55 years old in good health and CMV-seropositive. CDR3s include the opening cysteine and the closing phenylalanine or tryptophan. A D gene is named only where the DNA matches it firmly. Part of the rows lack a size; the others show once, few, many or a class for expanded clones.

>TRBV11-2|few|TRBJ2-5|.
TGTGCCAGCAGCTTAGATCGTTCGGTGAGGGCTTTACAAGAGACCCAGTACTTC
CASSLDRSVRALQETQYF
>TRBV4-1|.|TRBJ2-5|TRBD2
TGCGCCAGCAGCCAAGAAAGTGGGAGGGCCGCCGAGACCCAGTACTTC
CASSQESGRAAETQYF
>TRBV2|.|TRBJ1-4|TRBD1
TGTGCCAGCAGGGGGACAGGGGTGGCTGAAAAACTGTTTTTT
CASRGTGVAEKLFF
>TRBV18|.|TRBJ1-5|.
TGTGCCAGCTCAGTACAGGGTGTTGGCAATCAGCCCCAGCATTTT
CASSVQGVGNQPQHF
>TRBV27|.|TRBJ2-1|.
TGTGCCAGCAGTTATCAGGGCGATGAGCAGTTCTTC
CASSYQGDEQFF
>TRBV29-1|few|TRBJ2-7|.
TGCAGCGTTGAAGATGAACAGGTGTACGAGCAGTACTTC
CSVEDEQVYEQYF
>TRBV6-4|few|TRBJ1-2|.
TGTGCCAGCAGACCGACGACGGTCGGGGGCTACACCTTC
CASRPTTVGGYTF
>TRBV2|.|TRBJ2-3|TRBD2
TGTGCCAGCAGTGTCCTAGCGGGAGGCACTAGCACAGATACGCAGTATTTT
CASSVLAGGTSTDTQYF
>TRBV19|.|TRBJ2-2|.
TGTGCCAGTCAAATCCGGACCGGGGAGCTGTTTTTT
CASQIRTGELFF
>TRBV6-1|.|TRBJ2-2|.
TGTGCCAGCAGTGTATACACGAACACCGGGGAGCTGTTTTTT
CASSVYTNTGELFF
>TRBV12-5|.|TRBJ2-1|TRBD2
TGTGCTAGTGGCCCCACGGGTAGCGGGGGATCTCCCAATGAGCAGTTCTTC
CASGPTGSGGSPNEQFF
>TRBV5-1|few|TRBJ2-7|TRBD1
TGCGCCAGCAGCGGGGGACAGGGGGCACGCGAGCAGTACTTC
CASSGGQGAREQYF
>TRBV11-2|.|TRBJ1-2|.
TGTGCCAGCAGCTTAGGGGGTGCGGGTGGCTACACCTTC
CASSLGGAGGYTF
>TRBV27|.|TRBJ1-6|TRBD1
TGTGCCAGCAGTTTAACGATCCAGGGGGTTGGTTCACCCCTCCACTTT
CASSLTIQGVGSPLHF
>TRBV18|.|TRBJ2-2|.
TGTGCCAGCTCACAGGGACTGGGCACCGGGGAGCTGTTTTTT
CASSQGLGTGELFF
>TRBV10-2|.|TRBJ1-1|.
TGCGCCAGCAGTGTTTTCCGTGGAGATGTGACTGAAGCTTTCTTT
CASSVFRGDVTEAFF
>TRBV4-1|few|TRBJ1-2|.
TGCGCCAGCAGGGAACAGGGTTGGATATATGGCTACACCTTC
CASREQGWIYGYTF
>TRBV5-4|.|TRBJ1-2|TRBD1
TGTGCCAGCAGGGAAGGGACAGAACATGGCTACACCTTC
CASREGTEHGYTF
>TRBV10-3|.|TRBJ2-1|.
TGTGCCATCAGTGAGGTGGAGGCCTACAATGAGCAGTTCTTC
CAISEVEAYNEQFF
>TRBV2|.|TRBJ2-4|.
TGTGCCAGCAGTGAAAAGCTTGTGGCCAAAAACATTCAGTACTTC
CASSEKLVAKNIQYF
>TRBV11-2|.|TRBJ2-1|TRBD2
TGTGCCAGCAGCCCTGGACTAGCGGCCCATAATGAGCAGTTCTTC
CASSPGLAAHNEQFF
>TRBV7-3|.|TRBJ1-4|.
TGTGCCAGCAGCTTAATCGGCGGTGAAAAACTGTTTTTT
CASSLIGGEKLFF
>TRBV7-9|.|TRBJ2-7|TRBD1
TGTGCCAGCAGGTCCACAGGGGGCGACAGGGAGCAGTACTTC
CASRSTGGDREQYF
>TRBV28|.|TRBJ1-4|TRBD1
TGTGCCAGCAGTTTAGCCGGGACAGGGGTTGAAAAACTGTTTTTT
CASSLAGTGVEKLFF
>TRBV19|.|TRBJ2-7|TRBD1
TGTGCCAGTCGGTTGGGGCAGGGGGCCGAGTACGAGCAGTACTTC
CASRLGQGAEYEQYF
>TRBV4-2|.|TRBJ2-1|TRBD2
TGTGCCAGCAGCCCTGTAGCGGGAGAGAGCTCCTACAATGAGCAGTTCTTC
CASSPVAGESSYNEQFF
>TRBV30|.|TRBJ2-5|.
TGTGCCTGGAGTCTAAGGCTGTCGAGGGAGACCCAGTACTTC
CAWSLRLSRETQYF
>TRBV9|.|TRBJ1-1|TRBD1
TGTGCCAGCAGCGTTACCTCCGGGACAGGCCACTGGGGTGAAGCTTTCTTT
CASSVTSGTGHWGEAFF
>TRBV5-6|.|TRBJ2-5|TRBD1
TGTGCCAGCAGCCTCAGGGGGTACCAAGAGACCCAGTACTTC
CASSLRGYQETQYF
>TRBV7-2|.|TRBJ2-7|.
TGTGCCAGCAGCTTAGATAACAGGGAACAGTACTTC
CASSLDNREQYF
>TRBV7-6|.|TRBJ2-7|TRBD2
TGTGCCAGCAGCTTAGCCTCTCCGCTAGCGGGATCCGACGAGCAGTACTTC
CASSLASPLAGSDEQYF
>TRBV12-5|.|TRBJ2-1|.
TGTGCTAGTGGTTCGTTACAGGGGGGGTTGAGCAATGAGCAGTTCTTC
CASGSLQGGLSNEQFF
>TRBV19|.|TRBJ1-1|.
TGTGCCAGTAGTGGAACAGGGTACACTGAAGCTTTCTTT
CASSGTGYTEAFF
>TRBV21-1|.|TRBJ2-1|.
TGTGCCAGCACTGTACAGTCCTACAATGAGCAGTTCTTC
CASTVQSYNEQFF
>TRBV2|once|TRBJ1-5|.
TGTGCCAGCAGTGAGAGGCGAGGAGGGCAGCCCCAGCATTTT
CASSERRGGQPQHF
>TRBV11-2|.|TRBJ1-1|.
TGTGCCAGCAGCTTAGGTCGGGAGAACACTGAAGCTTTCTTT
CASSLGRENTEAFF
>TRBV2|.|TRBJ2-5|.
TGTGCCAGCAGGCGGGACTTACAAGAGACCCAGTACTTC
CASRRDLQETQYF
>TRBV6-1|once|TRBJ2-7|.
TGTGCCAGCAGTGACAGGGGAACGTCCGAGCAGTACTTC
CASSDRGTSEQYF
>TRBV2|.|TRBJ2-5|TRBD2
TGTGCCAGCAAAAGGGGACTAGTGGAGACCCAGTACTTC
CASKRGLVETQYF
>TRBV6-5|once|TRBJ1-1|.
TGTGCCAGCAGTTACTCCGGGTTGGCTTTCTTT
CASSYSGLAFF
>TRBV9|.|TRBJ2-1|TRBD2
TGTGCCAGCAGCGTATTTACTAGCGGGGGATGTCAGTTCTTC
CASSVFTSGGCQFF
>TRBV19|.|TRBJ1-2|TRBD1
TGTGCCAGTAGGGGACAGTTCATCGGCTACACCTTC
CASRGQFIGYTF
>TRBV30|.|TRBJ2-3|.
TGTGCCTGGAGTGTACCGTGGGAGGTGGGTGCAGATACGCAGTATTTT
CAWSVPWEVGADTQYF
>TRBV28|.|TRBJ2-5|TRBD1
TGTGCCAGTAAACAAGGAACAGGGGGCGTTTGGGAGACCCAGTACTTC
CASKQGTGGVWETQYF
>TRBV10-3|.|TRBJ1-1|.
TGTGCCATCAAATCCCAGGGTCTCAACACTGAAGCTTTCTTT
CAIKSQGLNTEAFF
>TRBV7-2|.|TRBJ2-5|.
TGTGCCAGCAGCTTACGAGGAGAGCAGTACTTC
CASSLRGEQYF
>TRBV6-6|.|TRBJ1-3|.
TGTGCCAGCGGGGAGGCCGGAAACACCATATATTTT
CASGEAGNTIYF
>TRBV6-5|.|TRBJ2-1|TRBD2
TGTGCCAGCAGTTACCAGACTAGCGGGCGAGATGAGCAGTTCTTC
CASSYQTSGRDEQFF
>TRBV11-3|.|TRBJ1-1|.
TGTGCCAGCAGCTTAGCAGGGGAGTCGAACACTGAAGCTTTCTTT
CASSLAGESNTEAFF
>TRBV7-2|.|TRBJ2-5|.
TGTGCCAGCAGTCCCACTGCTTCCACGGGTGAGACCCAGTACTTC
CASSPTASTGETQYF